These T cell receptor beta chains were read from a single sample in a study of OX40 agonist ivuxolimab in advanced cancers. Profiling relied on immunoSEQ multiplex PCR, and the TCRdb table lists in-frame clones only, not all of them. This table holds about 45,000 clones, 85% to 90% found once. Specimen: CD4+ or CD8+ T cells sorted from blood, collected in a trial of the OX40 agonist ivuxolimab. The receptors here all came from an adult with an advanced solid tumor such as melanoma, head and neck, liver or kidney cancer. CDR3s include the opening cysteine and the closing phenylalanine or tryptophan. Each record gives: V gene, D gene, CDR3 length, J gene, CDR3 DNA, CDR3 protein. A D gene is named only where the DNA matches it firmly.

v_call: TRBV10-3; d_call: TRBD2; cdr3_length: 15; j_call: TRBJ2-7; cdr3_nt: TGTGCCATCAGTGCCCAGGCCAGCGGGAGTATCGAGCAGTACTTC; cdr3_aa: CAISAQASGSIEQYF
v_call: TRBV5-1; d_call: TRBD1; cdr3_length: 11; j_call: TRBJ2-2; cdr3_nt: TGCGCCAGCGTGGGCGGACAGGGGCTGTTTTTT; cdr3_aa: CASVGGQGLFF
v_call: TRBV18; d_call: .; cdr3_length: 15; j_call: TRBJ1-1; cdr3_nt: TGTGCCAGCTCACCACAGGGCTGGGTGAACACTGAAGCTTTCTTT; cdr3_aa: CASSPQGWVNTEAFF
v_call: TRBV9; d_call: TRBD2; cdr3_length: 16; j_call: TRBJ2-1; cdr3_nt: TGTGCCAGCAGCGTCACCGGGACTAGCGGGGGAAATGAGCAGTTCTTC; cdr3_aa: CASSVTGTSGGNEQFF
v_call: TRBV28; d_call: TRBD1; cdr3_length: 18; j_call: TRBJ2-6; cdr3_nt: TGTGCCAGCGGCGGGATTACAGGGGGGAGCTCTGGGGCCAACGTCCTGACTTTC; cdr3_aa: CASGGITGGSSGANVLTF
v_call: TRBV5-1; d_call: TRBD2; cdr3_length: 14; j_call: TRBJ2-3; cdr3_nt: TGCGCCAGTCGGACTAGCGGTTCCACAGATACGCAGTATTTT; cdr3_aa: CASRTSGSTDTQYF
v_call: TRBV7-2; d_call: .; cdr3_length: 14; j_call: TRBJ1-4; cdr3_nt: TGTGCCAGCAGCTCGGGACGGAGTAATGAAAAACTGTTTTTT; cdr3_aa: CASSSGRSNEKLFF
v_call: TRBV5-4; d_call: TRBD2; cdr3_length: 15; j_call: TRBJ2-1; cdr3_nt: TGTGCCAGCAGCTTGGGCGGGAGGGACCACAATGAGCAGTTCTTC; cdr3_aa: CASSLGGRDHNEQFF
v_call: TRBV6-5; d_call: TRBD1; cdr3_length: 15; j_call: TRBJ1-2; cdr3_nt: TGTGCCAGCAGTTCCCAGGGGGCGCAATTTATAGGCTACACCTTC; cdr3_aa: CASSSQGAQFIGYTF
v_call: TRBV9; d_call: .; cdr3_length: 15; j_call: TRBJ2-1; cdr3_nt: TGTGCCAGCAGCGCGGCAGCCCTATCCTACAATGAGCAGTTCTTC; cdr3_aa: CASSAAALSYNEQFF
v_call: TRBV7-3; d_call: TRBD2; cdr3_length: 14; j_call: TRBJ2-1; cdr3_nt: TGTGCCAGCAAACTAGCGGGAGGGCGTGATGAGCAGTTCTTC; cdr3_aa: CASKLAGGRDEQFF
v_call: TRBV7-9; d_call: TRBD2; cdr3_length: 15; j_call: TRBJ2-3; cdr3_nt: TGTGCCAGCTGGGAAGCGGGAGCGGCGACAGATACGCAGTATTTT; cdr3_aa: CASWEAGAATDTQYF
v_call: TRBV19; d_call: TRBD2; cdr3_length: 16; j_call: TRBJ2-1; cdr3_nt: TGTGCCAGTAGTATTGGTCTAGCGGGAGCCTCCGATGAGCAGTTCTTC; cdr3_aa: CASSIGLAGASDEQFF
v_call: TRBV9; d_call: TRBD1; cdr3_length: 14; j_call: TRBJ1-6; cdr3_nt: TGTGCCAGCAGGGCCGGGACAGATAATTCACCCCTCCACTTT; cdr3_aa: CASRAGTDNSPLHF
v_call: TRBV7-2; d_call: .; cdr3_length: 14; j_call: TRBJ2-7; cdr3_nt: TGTGCCAGCAGCTTAGCGAGAGGGACCTACGAGCAGTACTTC; cdr3_aa: CASSLARGTYEQYF
v_call: TRBV29-1; d_call: .; cdr3_length: 12; j_call: TRBJ2-3; cdr3_nt: TGCAGCGTTGAATACCCCGGAGATACGCAGTATTTT; cdr3_aa: CSVEYPGDTQYF
v_call: TRBV30; d_call: .; cdr3_length: 15; j_call: TRBJ1-5; cdr3_nt: TGTGCCTGGAGTGTATTCGGGGGGGGGAACCAGCCCCAGCATTTT; cdr3_aa: CAWSVFGGGNQPQHF
v_call: TRBV14; d_call: .; cdr3_length: 11; j_call: TRBJ1-2; cdr3_nt: TGTGCCAGCAGCCAGGGGTTCGGCTACACCTTC; cdr3_aa: CASSQGFGYTF
v_call: TRBV28; d_call: .; cdr3_length: 16; j_call: TRBJ2-2; cdr3_nt: TGTGCCAGCATTTCGACGTGGGGCAGCAACACCGGGGAGCTGTTTTTT; cdr3_aa: CASISTWGSNTGELFF
v_call: TRBV5-5; d_call: TRBD2; cdr3_length: 17; j_call: TRBJ2-3; cdr3_nt: TGTGCCAGCAGCTTGGCGGCACTAGCGGGAGGGATAGATACGCAGTATTTT; cdr3_aa: CASSLAALAGGIDTQYF